The rows below give T cell receptor beta chains drawn from one sample of a study of cytomegalovirus exposure and HLA in healthy donors. Sequencing used immunoSEQ multiplex PCR; TCRdb keeps in-frame clones, though not all of them. The sample has around 99,000 clones; around 77% are singletons. Material: PBMCs. The receptors were sampled from a man in his forties in good health and CMV-seronegative. CDR3s include the opening cysteine and the closing phenylalanine or tryptophan. The order of the fields is CDR3 DNA, CDR3 protein, D gene, J gene, clone size, V gene. D genes are given only for firm matches. Expanded clones get a size class; other rows say once, few or many, or leave the size out.

cdr3_nt: TGCGCCAGCAGCTCTAGGGCCCGAGGAGGCACCGGGGAGCTGTTTTTT; cdr3_aa: CASSSRARGGTGELFF; d_call: NA; j_call: TRBJ2-2; clone_size: NA; v_call: TRBV5-1
cdr3_nt: TGTGCCAGCAGTGAAGCAACTAGCGGGAGCTACAATGAGCAGTTCTTC; cdr3_aa: CASSEATSGSYNEQFF; d_call: TRBD2; j_call: TRBJ2-1; clone_size: NA; v_call: TRBV6-4
cdr3_nt: TGCGCCAGCAGCTCGGGAAGCACAGATACGCAGTATTTT; cdr3_aa: CASSSGSTDTQYF; d_call: NA; j_call: TRBJ2-3; clone_size: few; v_call: TRBV5-1
cdr3_nt: TGTGCCAGCAGCTTAAGGAGCAATGAGCAGTTCTTC; cdr3_aa: CASSLRSNEQFF; d_call: NA; j_call: TRBJ2-1; clone_size: NA; v_call: TRBV11-3
cdr3_nt: TGTGCCAGCAGCTTGCCCGAAACAGGAAACACTGAAGCTTTCTTT; cdr3_aa: CASSLPETGNTEAFF; d_call: NA; j_call: TRBJ1-1; clone_size: NA; v_call: TRBV5-6
cdr3_nt: TGTGCCAGTCGGAGTGGGGACAGTGAAGCTTTCTTT; cdr3_aa: CASRSGDSEAFF; d_call: TRBD1; j_call: TRBJ1-1; clone_size: NA; v_call: TRBV19
cdr3_nt: TGTGCCAGCAGTGAAGAGAGCGGGAGGGCCGGGGAGCTGTTTTTT; cdr3_aa: CASSEESGRAGELFF; d_call: TRBD2; j_call: TRBJ2-2; clone_size: NA; v_call: TRBV2
cdr3_nt: TGCGCCAGCAGCTTGGTTAGCAGGGGAGAGACCCAGTACTTC; cdr3_aa: CASSLVSRGETQYF; d_call: NA; j_call: TRBJ2-5; clone_size: NA; v_call: TRBV5-1
cdr3_nt: TGTGCCAGCTCCTCCCTGGGGGGTAGCAGCGCCGGGGAGCTGTTTTTT; cdr3_aa: CASSSLGGSSAGELFF; d_call: NA; j_call: TRBJ2-2; clone_size: NA; v_call: TRBV7-8
cdr3_nt: TGTGCCACCAGCGGAGAACAGGGGTCTGGGGCCAACGTCCTGACTTTC; cdr3_aa: CATSGEQGSGANVLTF; d_call: TRBD1; j_call: TRBJ2-6; clone_size: NA; v_call: TRBV15
cdr3_nt: TGTGCCAGCTCACCGGCCGGGGGGAAAAGCAATCAGCCCCAGCATTTT; cdr3_aa: CASSPAGGKSNQPQHF; d_call: NA; j_call: TRBJ1-5; clone_size: NA; v_call: TRBV18
cdr3_nt: TGTGCCAGTAGTGGAACGGGACAATTGAACACTGAAGCTTTCTTT; cdr3_aa: CASSGTGQLNTEAFF; d_call: NA; j_call: TRBJ1-1; clone_size: NA; v_call: TRBV19
cdr3_nt: TGTGCCAGCAGCTTGGATACAGGGAACCCTAAAAAACTGTTTTTT; cdr3_aa: CASSLDTGNPKKLFF; d_call: NA; j_call: TRBJ1-4; clone_size: NA; v_call: TRBV5-4
cdr3_nt: TGTGCCAGTAGTATCTTCCGTTACAATGAGCAGTTCTTC; cdr3_aa: CASSIFRYNEQFF; d_call: NA; j_call: TRBJ2-1; clone_size: once; v_call: TRBV19
cdr3_nt: TGTGCCAGCAGTTCCCCACCGGGACAGGGCGACAATGAGCAGTTCTTC; cdr3_aa: CASSSPPGQGDNEQFF; d_call: TRBD1; j_call: TRBJ2-1; clone_size: NA; v_call: TRBV28
cdr3_nt: TGTGCCAGCGCTGGGACTCGAGAGGGGGAGCAGTACTTC; cdr3_aa: CASAGTREGEQYF; d_call: NA; j_call: TRBJ2-7; clone_size: NA; v_call: TRBV2
cdr3_nt: TGTGCCAGCTCTCCAGGGGGTCGGACCCTTAATGAAAAACTGTTTTTT; cdr3_aa: CASSPGGRTLNEKLFF; d_call: TRBD1; j_call: TRBJ1-4; clone_size: NA; v_call: TRBV28
cdr3_nt: TGCGCCAGCAGCTTAGCGGGGACGTCCTACGAGCAGTACTTC; cdr3_aa: CASSLAGTSYEQYF; d_call: TRBD2; j_call: TRBJ2-7; clone_size: NA; v_call: TRBV5-1
cdr3_nt: TGTGCCAGCAGCTCGCCAGCCAGGGGAGGGGAAAAACTGTTTTTT; cdr3_aa: CASSSPARGGEKLFF; d_call: NA; j_call: TRBJ1-4; clone_size: NA; v_call: TRBV11-2
cdr3_nt: TGTGCCAGCAGCGTACAGGGGGCAGATACGCAGTATTTT; cdr3_aa: CASSVQGADTQYF; d_call: TRBD1; j_call: TRBJ2-3; clone_size: NA; v_call: TRBV9
cdr3_nt: TGTGCCAGCAGTGAATGGCCGGGACAGCCCAACTATGGCTACACCTTC; cdr3_aa: CASSEWPGQPNYGYTF; d_call: TRBD1; j_call: TRBJ1-2; clone_size: once; v_call: TRBV6-1
cdr3_nt: TGTGCCAGCAGCTCTTCCAGCGGGGAGACCCAGTACTTC; cdr3_aa: CASSSSSGETQYF; d_call: NA; j_call: TRBJ2-5; clone_size: NA; v_call: TRBV7-8
cdr3_nt: TGTGCCAGCAGTTTTAGGGGTCACAATGAGCAGTTCTTC; cdr3_aa: CASSFRGHNEQFF; d_call: NA; j_call: TRBJ2-1; clone_size: few; v_call: TRBV27
cdr3_nt: TGTGCCAGCAGTTTTGCGGTGCTCCCCTCCGAGCAGTACTTC; cdr3_aa: CASSFAVLPSEQYF; d_call: NA; j_call: TRBJ2-7; clone_size: NA; v_call: TRBV28
cdr3_nt: TGCGCCAGCAGCTTGTCCAGGGGGCGAAATGAAAAACTGTTTTTT; cdr3_aa: CASSLSRGRNEKLFF; d_call: TRBD1; j_call: TRBJ1-4; clone_size: NA; v_call: TRBV5-1
cdr3_nt: TGTGCCAGCAGCCACACAGGGGCGGGTCAGCCCCAGCATTTT; cdr3_aa: CASSHTGAGQPQHF; d_call: TRBD1; j_call: TRBJ1-5; clone_size: NA; v_call: TRBV7-2
cdr3_nt: TGTGCCAGCAGCTTGAGCGGGGTTGGAGAGACCCAGTACTTC; cdr3_aa: CASSLSGVGETQYF; d_call: TRBD2; j_call: TRBJ2-5; clone_size: NA; v_call: TRBV5-4
cdr3_nt: TGTGCCAGCAGCCAAGGGATGCGGACCGGGGAGCTGTTTTTT; cdr3_aa: CASSQGMRTGELFF; d_call: NA; j_call: TRBJ2-2; clone_size: NA; v_call: TRBV14
cdr3_nt: TGCAGTGCTAGTATTGTTGAGCAGTTCTTC; cdr3_aa: CSASIVEQFF; d_call: NA; j_call: TRBJ2-1; clone_size: NA; v_call: TRBV20-1
cdr3_nt: TGTGCCACCAGCCGAGACAGGGGGTCTAATGAAAAACTGTTTTTT; cdr3_aa: CATSRDRGSNEKLFF; d_call: TRBD1; j_call: TRBJ1-4; clone_size: NA; v_call: TRBV15
cdr3_nt: TGTGCCAGCAGTTCCCCGTTCACAGGTTCATATAGCAATCAGCCCCAGCATTTT; cdr3_aa: CASSSPFTGSYSNQPQHF; d_call: NA; j_call: TRBJ1-5; clone_size: NA; v_call: TRBV28
cdr3_nt: TGCAGGACAGCGGACGGGGACTGGAGCGGGAGGGATATTATCGACACCGGGGAGCTGTTTTTT; cdr3_aa: CRTADGDWSGRDIIDTGELFF; d_call: TRBD2; j_call: TRBJ2-2; clone_size: NA; v_call: TRBV29-1
cdr3_nt: TGTGCCAGTAGACGCCCCGGGAGTAATTATGGCTACACCTTC; cdr3_aa: CASRRPGSNYGYTF; d_call: NA; j_call: TRBJ1-2; clone_size: NA; v_call: TRBV19
cdr3_nt: TGTGCCAGCAGCTTTCAACCGACAGGCACCATTCAGCCCCAGCATTTT; cdr3_aa: CASSFQPTGTIQPQHF; d_call: NA; j_call: TRBJ1-5; clone_size: NA; v_call: TRBV7-8
cdr3_nt: TGTGCCAGCACAGTTTCCGGGACAGGGATGACTGAAGCTTTCTTT; cdr3_aa: CASTVSGTGMTEAFF; d_call: TRBD1; j_call: TRBJ1-1; clone_size: NA; v_call: TRBV2
cdr3_nt: TGTGCCAGCAGCCAAGCGGGGGGGGATCAGCCCCAGCATTTT; cdr3_aa: CASSQAGGDQPQHF; d_call: NA; j_call: TRBJ1-5; clone_size: few; v_call: TRBV4-2
cdr3_nt: TGTGCCAGCAGCTTGGAGGGGCAAGGCACTGAAGCTTTCTTT; cdr3_aa: CASSLEGQGTEAFF; d_call: NA; j_call: TRBJ1-1; clone_size: NA; v_call: TRBV5-8
cdr3_nt: TGTGCCAGCAGTTCCATATCCGGACTAGCGGGTTTCTACGAGCAGTACTTC; cdr3_aa: CASSSISGLAGFYEQYF; d_call: TRBD2; j_call: TRBJ2-7; clone_size: NA; v_call: TRBV28